This TCR beta chain was sequenced for a study of blood T cell repertoires in COVID-19. For the study at large: There were acute and convalescent COVID-19 samples, and they came from the United States, Italy and Spain. PBMCs, B-cell-depleted T cells, or T cells provided the cDNA or gDNA that made up the material.

Under the authors' procedure: Reference gene primers were amplified, and this amplification served to estimate nucleated cell counts. Repertoires were generated with immunoSEQ multiplex PCR, while TCRdb's copy carries only in-frame clones and drops some. V and J calls and clone size are copied from that table; D and trimming were computed from the DNA. Here the sample spans about 190,000 clones, less than 90% being singletons. J lost 8 bases, V lost 6 bases, and 5 bases had no gene match. The length of the CDR3 is 14 residues. The germline gives CDR1 LNHDA, CDR2 SQIVND (reference sequence). The clonotype originates from a man aged 25-45 years with acute or convalescent COVID-19. The chain joins TRBV19 to TRBJ2-1; 12 positions agree with TRBD2. The sequenced sample consisted of peripheral blood. The CDR3 sequence: CASRTSGRGDEQFF. CDR3 DNA: TGTGCCAGTAGGACTAGCGGGAGAGGCGATGAGCAGTTCTTC.